The clone carrying this T cell receptor beta chain was observed a few times. The antigen is unknown. The data belong to a study of beta chain features in type 1 diabetes. Whole-study context: Cell yields, gender and age were comparable in patients and healthy donors.

Study results and limitations: The naive, central memory and Treg TCRB repertoires looked more alike in patients than they did in healthy donors. VDJ junctions sequenced from type 1 diabetes patients showed fewer insertions and more deletions. Type 1 diabetes patients had TCRB CDR3s that were shorter (moderately but significantly so) in all four CD4+ subsets.

The study reverse transcribed the entire isolated RNA, so it sequenced expressed TCRB transcripts. TCRdb's copy holds only in-frame clones and misses some; the assay was immunoSEQ multiplex PCR. The sample has about 740,000 clones; 10% to 15% are singletons. CDR3 length: 13 residues. Trimming shortened V by 2 bases and J by 3 bases, and 11 bases separated the two germline ends. CDR1 is GTSNPN, CDR2 SVGIG, per germline (reference sequence). This receptor was identified in a young man with type 1 diabetes. The chain joins TRBV30 to TRBJ2-7; possible D gene TRBD2, 5 bases. The sample taken for sequencing was naive CD4+ T cells from blood. CDR3 DNA: TGTGCCTGGAGTACCCGGGGTATCTACGAGCAGTACTTC. It translates to CAWSTRGIYEQYF.